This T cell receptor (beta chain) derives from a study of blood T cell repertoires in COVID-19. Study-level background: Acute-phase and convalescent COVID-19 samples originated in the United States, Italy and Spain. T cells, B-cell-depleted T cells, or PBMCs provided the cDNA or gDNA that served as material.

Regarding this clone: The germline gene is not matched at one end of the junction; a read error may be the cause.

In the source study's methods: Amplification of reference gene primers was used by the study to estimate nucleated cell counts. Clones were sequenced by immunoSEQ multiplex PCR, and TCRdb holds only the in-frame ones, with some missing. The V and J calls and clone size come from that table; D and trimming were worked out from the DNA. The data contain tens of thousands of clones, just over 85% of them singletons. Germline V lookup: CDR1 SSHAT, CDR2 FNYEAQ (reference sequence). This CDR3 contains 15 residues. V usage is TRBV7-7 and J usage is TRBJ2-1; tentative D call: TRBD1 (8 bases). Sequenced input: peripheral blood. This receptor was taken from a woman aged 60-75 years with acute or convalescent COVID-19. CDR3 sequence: CASSLGQGGINEQFF. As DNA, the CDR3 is TGTGCTAGCAGCCTCGGACAGGGAGGGATCAATGAGCAGTTCTTC.